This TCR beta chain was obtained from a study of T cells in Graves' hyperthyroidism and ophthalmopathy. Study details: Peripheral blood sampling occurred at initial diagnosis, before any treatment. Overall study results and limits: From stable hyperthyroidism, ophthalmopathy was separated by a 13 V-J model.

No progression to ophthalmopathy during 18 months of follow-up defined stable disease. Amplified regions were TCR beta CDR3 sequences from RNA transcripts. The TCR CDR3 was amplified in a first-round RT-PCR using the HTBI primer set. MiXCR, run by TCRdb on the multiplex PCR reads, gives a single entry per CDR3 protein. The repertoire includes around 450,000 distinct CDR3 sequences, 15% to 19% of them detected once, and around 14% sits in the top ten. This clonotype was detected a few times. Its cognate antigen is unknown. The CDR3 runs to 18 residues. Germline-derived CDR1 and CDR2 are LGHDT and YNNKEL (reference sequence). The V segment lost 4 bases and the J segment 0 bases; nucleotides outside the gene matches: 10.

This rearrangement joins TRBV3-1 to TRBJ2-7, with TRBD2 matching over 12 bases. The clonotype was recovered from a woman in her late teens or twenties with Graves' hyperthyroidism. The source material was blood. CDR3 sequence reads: CASSPMTSGGLFSYEQYF. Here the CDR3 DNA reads TGTGCCAGCAGCCCCATGACTAGCGGGGGACTCTTCTCCTACGAGCAGTACTTC.